This T cell receptor (beta chain) was documented in a study of cytomegalovirus exposure and HLA in healthy donors. Overall study results and limits: A reported reduction in N-insertions relative to the roughly 710-donor mean was seen in an Asian-associated ancestry cluster in a later analysis. An analysis that was carried out later associated about 17,000 TCR beta sequences with HLA alleles at 0.05 false discovery rate. Earlier results showed most TCR beta V segments being productive about 87% or about 30% of the time.

About this clone: Its antigen is currently unknown.

PCR amplification relied on 60 Vbeta primers (plus 13 Jbeta primers). The table came from immunoSEQ multiplex PCR; TCRdb's copy has only in-frame clones and leaves some out. The sample carries some 130,000 clones, 70% to 80% recorded once. The CDR3 contains 15 residues. The V and J ends lost 0 bases and 4 bases respectively, with 10 bases between them. Germline-derived CDR1 and CDR2 are SGHNT and YENEEA. This sequence joins TRBV11-3 and TRBJ2-1; D is ambiguous. This receptor was identified in a woman between 55 and 75 years old in good health and CMV-seronegative. The sample comprised PBMCs. Here the CDR3 DNA reads TGTGCCAGCAGCTTAGACTCCGCGAATTACAATGAGCAGTTCTTC. Amino acid sequence: CASSLDSANYNEQFF.